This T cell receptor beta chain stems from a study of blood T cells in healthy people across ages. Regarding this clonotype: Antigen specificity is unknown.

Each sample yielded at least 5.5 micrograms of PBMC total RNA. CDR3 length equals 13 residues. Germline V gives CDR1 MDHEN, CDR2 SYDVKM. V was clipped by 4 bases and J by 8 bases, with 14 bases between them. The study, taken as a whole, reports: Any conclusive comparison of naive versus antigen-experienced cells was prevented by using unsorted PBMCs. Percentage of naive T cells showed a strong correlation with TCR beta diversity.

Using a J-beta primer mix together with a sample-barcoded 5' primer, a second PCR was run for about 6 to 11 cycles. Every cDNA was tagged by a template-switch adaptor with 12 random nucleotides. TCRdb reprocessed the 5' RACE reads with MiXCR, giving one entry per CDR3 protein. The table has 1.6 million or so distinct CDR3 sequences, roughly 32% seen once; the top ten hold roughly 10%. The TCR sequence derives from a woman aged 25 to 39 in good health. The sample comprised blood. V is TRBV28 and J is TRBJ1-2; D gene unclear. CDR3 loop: CASSSMPRAGYTF. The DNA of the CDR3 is TGTGCCAGCAGTTCGATGCCCCGTGCCGGCTACACCTTC.